This T cell receptor beta chain originates from a study of graft-versus-host responses after intestinal transplantation. The CDR3 totals 14 residues. The V gene's germline CDR1 is ENHRY and CDR2 SYGVKD. Trimming took 6 bases from V and 3 from J; bases not matched to a gene: 4. This clone has just one count. Assay used: immunoSEQ multiplex PCR; TCRdb lists only in-frame clones, some missing. The sample holds almost 70,000 clones, roughly 89% seen once. The sample in question was bone marrow, obtained around 720 days after intestinal transplantation. The source of this sequence is a human patient who received an intestinal transplant, so some T cells may come from the graft donor. The V and J genes are TRBV10-3 and TRBJ1-1, with TRBD1 matching 10 bases. CDR3 protein: CAIRRDRGYTEAFF. The CDR3 DNA reads TGTGCCATCAGGAGGGACAGGGGATACACTGAAGCTTTCTTT.